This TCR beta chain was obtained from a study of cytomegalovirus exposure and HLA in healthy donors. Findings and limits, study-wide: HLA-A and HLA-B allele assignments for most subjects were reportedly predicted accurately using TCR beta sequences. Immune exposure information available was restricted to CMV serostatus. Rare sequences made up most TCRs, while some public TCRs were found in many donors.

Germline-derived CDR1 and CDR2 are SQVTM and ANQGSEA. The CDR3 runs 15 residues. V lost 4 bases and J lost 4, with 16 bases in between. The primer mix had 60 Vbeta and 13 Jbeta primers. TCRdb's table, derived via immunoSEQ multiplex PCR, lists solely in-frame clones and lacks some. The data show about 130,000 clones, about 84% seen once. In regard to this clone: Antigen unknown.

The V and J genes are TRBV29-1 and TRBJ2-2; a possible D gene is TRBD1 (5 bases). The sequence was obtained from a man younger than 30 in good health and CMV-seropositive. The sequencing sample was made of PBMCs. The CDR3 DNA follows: TGCAGCGTTGGTGTTCAGGGCCATATCACCGGGGAGCTGTTTTTT. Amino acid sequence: CSVGVQGHITGELFF.